A single sample gave rise to the 9 T cell receptor beta chains below, sequenced in a study of blood T cell repertoires in COVID-19. Libraries were prepared by immunoSEQ multiplex PCR; TCRdb keeps only in-frame clonotypes and omits some of them. The sample includes about 75,000 clones, about 74% seen only once; the top ten take about 2.5%. Input material: peripheral blood. Source of these receptors: a human donor with acute or convalescent COVID-19. The donor label of this sample is uncertain.

The V call is TRBV6-5, the J call TRBJ2-2; D possibly corresponds to TRBD1 (6 bases). The V end was cut by 5 bases, the J end by 4 bases, with 11 bases between. This CDR3 comprises 14 residues. Per the germline V gene, CDR1 is MNHEY and CDR2 is SVGAGI. The CDR3 loop reads CASSRGQATGELFF. DNA of the CDR3: TGTGCCAGCAGTAGGGGACAAGCCACCGGGGAGCTGTTTTTT.

This clone is a singleton in its sample. The rearrangement joins TRBV3-1 (or the pseudogene TRBV3-2) to TRBJ2-1, with D possibly being TRBD2 (6 bases). V lost 2 bases and J 7 bases, leaving 15 bases between the germline ends. The CDR3 is 15 residues long. The germline V gene has CDR1 LGHDT and CDR2 YNNKEL (reference sequence). The CDR3 sequence: CASSQLAGKGNEQFF. For the CDR3, the DNA is TGTGCCAGCAGCCAACTCGCGGGGAAGGGTAATGAGCAGTTCTTC.

This clone showed up just once. This rearrangement joins TRBV6-2 or TRBV6-3 to TRBJ2-7; TRBD1 is a possible D gene (5 bases). V lost 4 bases, J lost 3 bases, and 10 bases lay in between. Germline CDR1 MNHEY, CDR2 SVGEGT. This CDR3 region has 13 residues. CDR3 sequence: CASSSVRDYEQYV. The CDR3 region has the DNA TGTGCCAGCAGTTCAGTCAGGGACTACGAGCAGTACGTC.

This sequence joins TRBV5-1 and TRBJ2-5; weak D call: TRBD2 (5 bases). The CDR3 contains 13 residues. The ends were cut back, 0 bases at V and 2 bases at J, with 5 bases in the middle. Germline CDR1 is SGHRS and CDR2 is YFSETQ. The CDR3, as DNA: TGCGCCAGCAGCTTGGGGAGGCAAGAGACCCAGTACTTC. Translation: CASSLGRQETQYF.

This chain links TRBV7-9 with TRBJ2-1, with TRBD2 matching 7 bases. CDR1 SEHNR and CDR2 FQNEAQ come from the germline V gene (reference sequence). With V trimmed by 4 bases and J by 8 bases, 14 bases remained unmatched. This CDR3 has 16 residues. The CDR3 sequence is CASSSGLGPRGHEQFF. CDR3 sequence (DNA): TGTGCCAGCAGCTCCGGACTAGGCCCCCGCGGCCATGAGCAGTTCTTC.

This chain connects TRBV6-2 or TRBV6-3 to TRBJ1-5, with D uncertain. The CDR3 has 15 amino acids. CDR1 MNHEY and CDR2 SVGEGT come from the germline V gene. V dropped 3 bases and J dropped 0 bases, with 9 bases sitting between them. DNA of the CDR3: TGTGCCAGCAGTTATGGAGTCCTTAGCAATCAGCCCCAGCATTTT. It specifies CASSYGVLSNQPQHF.

The V gene is TRBV5-1, the J gene TRBJ1-2, with 7 bases lining up with TRBD1. V gave up 6 bases and J gave up 7 bases; unmatched junction bases: 18. Looked up from germline, CDR1 is SGHRS and CDR2 is YFSETQ. The CDR3 has 16 amino acids. Here the CDR3 DNA reads TGCGCCAGCACCCTTGCGACAGGGAGCCCAGGCGCTGGCTACACCTTC. This codes for CASTLATGSPGAGYTF.

In this sample, this clone turned up once. This chain links TRBV9 with TRBJ2-2, with D possibly being TRBD1 (5 bases). The CDR3 totals 13 residues. Deletions cut 7 bases from V and 3 bases from J, with 10 bases between. Germline values: CDR1 SGDLS, CDR2 YYNGEE. CDR3 amino acids: CASFGADTGELFF. CDR3 nucleotides: TGTGCCAGCTTTGGGGCGGACACCGGGGAGCTGTTTTTT.

Only one count was recorded for this clone. The V call is TRBV6-5, the J call TRBJ2-2; TRBD1 matches 8 bases. The CDR3 extends over 15 amino acids. J lost 2 bases, V lost 6 bases, and 5 bases had no gene match. Germline CDR1 MNHEY, CDR2 SVGAGI. The CDR3 reads CASRTGQVNTGELFF. CDR3 nucleotides: TGTGCCAGCAGGACGGGACAGGTTAACACCGGGGAGCTGTTTTTT.